This T cell receptor beta chain was profiled in a study of graft-versus-host responses after intestinal transplantation. On this clone: Its antigen is undetermined.

Germline CDR1 and CDR2: SNHLY and FYNNEI. The CDR3 is 10 amino acids. V was cut by 1 base and J by 13 bases, with 5 bases left in between. The protocol was immunoSEQ multiplex PCR, while the TCRdb copy is restricted to in-frame clones and leaves out a portion. The sample holds about 90,000 clones; about nine tenths are singletons and the top ten take approximately 0.3%. The chain recombines TRBV2 with TRBJ2-1; D not resolved. The receptor's source is a human donor who received an intestinal transplant. The source was unstimulated CD4+ T cells sorted from spleen or lymph node cells, collected before intestinal transplant. In nucleotides, the CDR3 is TGTGCCAGCAGTGAAGTGCTTCAGTTCTTC. Its protein is CASSEVLQFF.